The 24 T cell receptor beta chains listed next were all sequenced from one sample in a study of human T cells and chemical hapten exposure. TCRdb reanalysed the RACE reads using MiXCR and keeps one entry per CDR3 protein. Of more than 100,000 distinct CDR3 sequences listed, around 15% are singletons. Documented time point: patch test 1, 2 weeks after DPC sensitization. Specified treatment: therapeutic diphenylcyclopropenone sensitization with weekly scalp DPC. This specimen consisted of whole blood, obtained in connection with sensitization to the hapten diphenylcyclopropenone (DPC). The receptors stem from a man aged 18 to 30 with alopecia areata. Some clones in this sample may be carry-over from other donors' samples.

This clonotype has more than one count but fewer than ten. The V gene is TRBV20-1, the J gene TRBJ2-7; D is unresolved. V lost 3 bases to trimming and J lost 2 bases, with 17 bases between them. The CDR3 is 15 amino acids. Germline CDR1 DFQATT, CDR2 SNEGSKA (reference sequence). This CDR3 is CSASGSPQIPYEQYV. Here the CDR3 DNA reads TGCAGTGCTAGTGGCTCCCCGCAGATACCCTACGAGCAGTACGTC.

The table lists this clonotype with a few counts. This CDR3 reads CASSQDHRVENNEQFF. CDR3 nucleotides: TGCGCCAGCAGCCAAGATCACAGGGTTGAGAACAATGAGCAGTTCTTC. This rearrangement joins TRBV4-3 to TRBJ2-1; maybe TRBD1 (6 bases). The CDR3 consists of 16 residues. Trimming removed 0 bases from V and 5 bases from J, with 14 bases in between. Germline CDR1 is LGHNA and CDR2 is YSLEER.

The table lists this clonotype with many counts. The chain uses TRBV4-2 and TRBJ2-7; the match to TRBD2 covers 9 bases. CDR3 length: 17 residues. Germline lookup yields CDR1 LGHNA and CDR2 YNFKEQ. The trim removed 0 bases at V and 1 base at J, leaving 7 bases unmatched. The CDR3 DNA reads TGTGCCAGCAGCCAAGATTACCTAGCGGGGACTTCCTACGAGCAGTACTTC. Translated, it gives CASSQDYLAGTSYEQYF.

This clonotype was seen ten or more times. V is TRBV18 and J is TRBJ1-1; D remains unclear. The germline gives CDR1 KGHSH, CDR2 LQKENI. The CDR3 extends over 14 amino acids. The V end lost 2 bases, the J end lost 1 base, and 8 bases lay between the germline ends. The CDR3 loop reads CASSPGRGNTEAFF. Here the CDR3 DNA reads TGTGCCAGCTCACCAGGACGTGGGAACACTGAAGCTTTCTTT.

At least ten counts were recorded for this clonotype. This CDR3 is CASSSTGWNTEAFF. In DNA, the CDR3 is TGTGCCAGCAGTTCGACAGGCTGGAACACTGAAGCTTTCTTT. This chain uses TRBV28 with TRBJ1-1, with D tentatively TRBD1 (6 bases). CDR1 and CDR2 (germline): MDHEN, SYDVKM. Trimming removed 4 bases from V and 1 base from J, with 10 bases in between. The CDR3 is 14 amino acids. The complete variable domain, with remaining parts taken from reference TRBV28 and TRBJ1-1, reads DVKVTQSSRYLVKRTGEKVFLECVQDMDHENMFWYRQDPGLGLRLIYFSYDVKMKEKGDIPEGYSVSREKKERFSLILESASTNQTSMYLCASSSTGWNTEAFFGQGTRLTVV.

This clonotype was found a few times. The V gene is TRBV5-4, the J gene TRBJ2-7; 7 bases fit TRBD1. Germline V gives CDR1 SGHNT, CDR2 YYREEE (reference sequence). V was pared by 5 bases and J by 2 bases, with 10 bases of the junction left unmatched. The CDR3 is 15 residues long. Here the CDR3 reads CASRLGQAGPYEQYF. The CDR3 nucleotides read TGTGCCAGCAGACTTGGACAGGCCGGACCCTACGAGCAGTACTTC.

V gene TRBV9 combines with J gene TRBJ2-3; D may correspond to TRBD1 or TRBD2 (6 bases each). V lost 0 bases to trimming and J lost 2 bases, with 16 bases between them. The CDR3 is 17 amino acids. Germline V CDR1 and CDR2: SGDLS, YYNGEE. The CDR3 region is CASSVGSGGSYTDTQYF. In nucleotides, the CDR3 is TGTGCCAGCAGCGTAGGGTCCGGGGGCTCTTACACAGATACGCAGTATTTT.

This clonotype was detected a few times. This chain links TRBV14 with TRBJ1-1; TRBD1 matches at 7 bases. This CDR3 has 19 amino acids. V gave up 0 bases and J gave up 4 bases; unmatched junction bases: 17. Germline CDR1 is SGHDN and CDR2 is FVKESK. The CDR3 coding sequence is TGTGCCAGCAGCCAAGAAGATTGGGAGGGGGCAAGGGAGACCACTGAAGCTTTCTTT. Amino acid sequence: CASSQEDWEGARETTEAFF. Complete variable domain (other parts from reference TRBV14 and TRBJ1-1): EAGVTQFPSHSVIEKGQTVTLRCDPISGHDNLYWYRRVMGKEIKFLLHFVKESKQDESGMPNNRFLAERTGGTYSTLKVQPAELEDSGVYFCASSQEDWEGARETTEAFFGQGTRLTVV.

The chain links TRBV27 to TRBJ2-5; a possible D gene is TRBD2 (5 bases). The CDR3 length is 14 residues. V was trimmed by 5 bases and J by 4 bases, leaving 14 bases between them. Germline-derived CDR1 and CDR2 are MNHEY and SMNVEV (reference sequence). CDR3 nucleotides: TGTGCCAGCAGTCGCCGGAGGACCGTAGAGACCCAGTACTTC. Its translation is CASSRRRTVETQYF.

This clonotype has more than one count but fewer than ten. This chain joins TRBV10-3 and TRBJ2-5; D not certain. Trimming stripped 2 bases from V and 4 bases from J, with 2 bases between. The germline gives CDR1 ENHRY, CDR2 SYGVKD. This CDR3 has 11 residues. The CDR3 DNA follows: TGTGCCATCAGTGAGCGAGAGACCCAGTACTTC. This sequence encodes CAISERETQYF.

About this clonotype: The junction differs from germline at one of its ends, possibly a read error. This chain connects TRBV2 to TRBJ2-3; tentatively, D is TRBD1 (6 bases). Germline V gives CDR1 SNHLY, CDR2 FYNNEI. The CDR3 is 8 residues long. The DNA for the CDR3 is TGTGCCAGCCAGAACAGGGCGTTT. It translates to CASQNRAF.

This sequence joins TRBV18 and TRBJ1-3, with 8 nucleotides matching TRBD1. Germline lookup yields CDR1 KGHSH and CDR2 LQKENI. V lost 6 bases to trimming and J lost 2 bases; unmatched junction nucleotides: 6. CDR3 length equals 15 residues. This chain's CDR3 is CASSQDRGPGNTIYF. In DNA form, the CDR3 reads TGTGCCAGCTCTCAAGACAGGGGCCCTGGAAACACCATATATTTT. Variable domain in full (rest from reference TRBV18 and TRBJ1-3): NAGVMQNPRHLVRRRGQEARLRCSPMKGHSHVYWYRQLPEEGLKFMVYLQKENIIDESGMPKERFSAEFPKEGPSILRIQQVVRGDSAAYFCASSQDRGPGNTIYFGEGSWLTVV.

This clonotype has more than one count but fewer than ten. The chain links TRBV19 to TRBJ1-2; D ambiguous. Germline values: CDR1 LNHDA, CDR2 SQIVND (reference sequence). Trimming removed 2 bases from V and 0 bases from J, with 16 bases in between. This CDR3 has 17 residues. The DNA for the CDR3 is TGTGCCAGTAGTATATTGGGTGATCGGTTATCTAACTATGGCTACACCTTC. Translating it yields CASSILGDRLSNYGYTF.

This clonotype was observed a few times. The CDR3 protein is CASSLKLGGETQYF. In DNA, the CDR3 is TGTGCCAGCAGCCTAAAGCTCGGGGGAGAGACCCAGTACTTC. The rearrangement links TRBV4-2 to TRBJ2-5; perhaps TRBD2 as D (6 bases). The CDR3 has 14 residues. CDR1 is LGHNA, CDR2 YNFKEQ, per germline. Trimming removed 4 bases from V and 4 bases from J, with 13 bases in between.

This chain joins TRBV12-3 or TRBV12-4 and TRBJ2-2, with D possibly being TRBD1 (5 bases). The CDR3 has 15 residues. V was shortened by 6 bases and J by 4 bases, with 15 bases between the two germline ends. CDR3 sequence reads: CASRLAVGLTGELFF. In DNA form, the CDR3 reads TGTGCCAGCAGGCTTGCAGTGGGGCTCACCGGGGAGCTGTTTTTT.

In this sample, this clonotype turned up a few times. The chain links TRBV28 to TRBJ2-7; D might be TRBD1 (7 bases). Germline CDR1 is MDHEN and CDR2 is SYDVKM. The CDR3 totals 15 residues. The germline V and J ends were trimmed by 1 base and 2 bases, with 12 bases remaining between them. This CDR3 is CASSLLGRGAYEQYF. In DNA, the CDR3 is TGTGCCAGCAGTTTATTGGGCAGGGGGGCCTACGAGCAGTACTTC.

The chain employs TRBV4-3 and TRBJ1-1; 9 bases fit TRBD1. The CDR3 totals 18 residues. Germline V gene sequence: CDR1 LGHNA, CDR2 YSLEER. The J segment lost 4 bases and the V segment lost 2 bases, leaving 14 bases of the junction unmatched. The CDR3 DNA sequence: TGCGCCAGCAGCCAATACCGGGACAGGGTGTCGTCGGCCACTGAAGCTTTCTTT. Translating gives CASSQYRDRVSSATEAFF.

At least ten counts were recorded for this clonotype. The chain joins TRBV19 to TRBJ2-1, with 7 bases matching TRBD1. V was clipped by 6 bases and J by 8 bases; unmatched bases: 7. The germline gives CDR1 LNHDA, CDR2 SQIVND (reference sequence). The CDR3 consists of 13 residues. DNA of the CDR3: TGTGCCAGTAGCCCGGGACAGAGGTATGAGCAGTTCTTC. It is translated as CASSPGQRYEQFF.

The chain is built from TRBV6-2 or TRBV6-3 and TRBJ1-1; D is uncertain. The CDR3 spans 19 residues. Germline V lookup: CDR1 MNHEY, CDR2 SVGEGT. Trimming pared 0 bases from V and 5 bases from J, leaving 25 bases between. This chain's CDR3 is CASSYSLFVLGRTGTEAFF. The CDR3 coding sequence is TGTGCCAGCAGTTACTCGTTGTTTGTCCTGGGCAGGACTGGGACTGAAGCTTTCTTT.

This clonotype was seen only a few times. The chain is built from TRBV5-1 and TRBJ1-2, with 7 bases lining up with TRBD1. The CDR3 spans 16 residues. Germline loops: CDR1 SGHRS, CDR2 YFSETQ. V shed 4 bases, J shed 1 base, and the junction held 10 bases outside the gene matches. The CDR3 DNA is TGCGCCAGCAGCCCGGGGACAGCCGCTATTAACTATGGCTACACCTTC. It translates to CASSPGTAAINYGYTF.

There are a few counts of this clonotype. Written as DNA, the CDR3 is TGTGCCAGCAGCTTAGAGGGGCGTAGGGGCCTCAGCTCCTATAATTCACCCCTCCACTTT. It yields the protein CASSLEGRRGLSSYNSPLHF. The V gene is TRBV7-6, the J gene TRBJ1-6, with a tentative D call TRBD1 (5 bases). The V gene's germline CDR1 is SGHVS and CDR2 FNYEAQ. V was clipped by 1 base and J by 0 bases, with 19 bases between them. The CDR3 covers 20 residues. The whole variable domain, filled in from reference TRBV7-6 and TRBJ1-6, reads GAGVSQSPRYKVTKRGQDVALRCDPISGHVSLYWYRQALGQGPEFLTYFNYEAQQDKSGLPNDRFSAERPEGSISTLTIQRTEQRDSAMYRCASSLEGRRGLSSYNSPLHFGNGTRLTVT.

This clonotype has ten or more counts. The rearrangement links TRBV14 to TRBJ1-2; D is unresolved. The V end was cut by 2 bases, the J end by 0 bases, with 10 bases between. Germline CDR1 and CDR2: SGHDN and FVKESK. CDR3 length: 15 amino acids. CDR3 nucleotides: TGTGCCAGCAGCCAATCTGGCAGAGCTAACTATGGCTACACCTTC. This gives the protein CASSQSGRANYGYTF.

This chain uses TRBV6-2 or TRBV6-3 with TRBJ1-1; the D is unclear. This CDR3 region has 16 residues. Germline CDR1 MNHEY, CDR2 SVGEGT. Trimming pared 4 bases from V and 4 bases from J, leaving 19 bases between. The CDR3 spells CASSLAGIRASTEAFF. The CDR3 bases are TGTGCCAGCAGTTTAGCCGGGATAAGGGCGAGCACTGAAGCTTTCTTT.

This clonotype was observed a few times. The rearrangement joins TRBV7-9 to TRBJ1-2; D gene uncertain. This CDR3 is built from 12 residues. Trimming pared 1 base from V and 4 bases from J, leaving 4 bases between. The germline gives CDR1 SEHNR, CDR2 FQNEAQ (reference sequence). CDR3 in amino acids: CASSLGTYGYTF. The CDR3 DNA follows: TGTGCCAGCAGCTTAGGAACCTATGGCTACACCTTC.